The following is a T cell receptor beta chain sequence with its context. The target antigen is unknown. Between the trimmed V and J ends, which lost 2 bases and 3 bases, there was a span of 8 bases. This CDR3 spans 13 amino acids. The germline V gene has CDR1 ENHRY and CDR2 SYGVKD. The data derive from a study of T cell responses to AZD1222 COVID-19 vaccine. Points from the study as a whole: Vaccine-related CD4 TCRs covered spike, predominating at 160-218 and 743-854. There were mostly white British donors and more females than males, and clonal diversity was possibly underestimated.

TCRdb's table, derived via immunoSEQ multiplex PCR, lists solely in-frame clones and lacks some. There are 120,000 to 150,000 clones in the sample; approximately 86% occur only once, and 5.4% lies in the top ten. The material sequenced was peripheral blood, taken 28 days after the second dose of the MenACWY control vaccine. J is TRBJ2-7 and V is TRBV10-3, with D unclear. This receptor was identified in an adult who received the MenACWY meningococcal vaccine as a control. CDR3 coding DNA: TGTGCCATCAGTGAGGGGGTTGGCTACGAGCAGTACTTC. This gives the protein CAISEGVGYEQYF.